Listed below are T cell receptor beta chains from one sample, sequenced in a study of blood T cell repertoires in COVID-19. The data were produced by immunoSEQ multiplex PCR, yet TCRdb's version contains in-frame clones alone and is incomplete. This table holds approximately 470,000 clones, approximately 83% found once. Sample: peripheral blood. The receptors stem from a human donor in a cohort sampled during active COVID-19. The CDR3 runs from the conserved cysteine through the conserved F or W. Fields, in order: J gene, V gene, clone size, D gene, CDR3 protein, CDR3 DNA. A D gene is named only where the DNA matches it firmly. Expanded clones get a size class; other rows say once, few or many, or leave the size out.

j_call: TRBJ1-1
v_call: TRBV19
clone_size: .
d_call: .
cdr3_aa: CASSNRQAGNTEAFF
cdr3_nt: TGTGCCAGTAGTAATAGACAGGCGGGGAACACTGAAGCTTTCTTT

j_call: TRBJ1-2
v_call: TRBV5-1
clone_size: .
d_call: .
cdr3_aa: CASSLVTENYGYTF
cdr3_nt: TGCGCCAGCAGCTTGGTTACAGAGAACTATGGCTACACCTTC

j_call: TRBJ2-7
v_call: TRBV7-2
clone_size: .
d_call: TRBD2
cdr3_aa: CASSTSGAYEQYF
cdr3_nt: TGTGCCAGCAGTACTAGCGGCGCCTACGAGCAGTACTTC

j_call: TRBJ2-7
v_call: TRBV3-1/TRBV3-2
clone_size: .
d_call: .
cdr3_aa: CATSAGTGFYEQYF
cdr3_nt: TGTGCCACCTCAGCGGGGACAGGCTTCTACGAGCAGTACTTC

j_call: TRBJ1-3
v_call: TRBV6-5
clone_size: .
d_call: .
cdr3_aa: CASSYSGSGNTIYF
cdr3_nt: TGTGCCAGCAGTTACTCCGGCTCTGGAAACACCATATATTTT

j_call: TRBJ2-7
v_call: TRBV6-5
clone_size: .
d_call: TRBD1
cdr3_aa: CASTSSGTGNYEQYF
cdr3_nt: TGTGCCAGCACAAGCTCCGGGACAGGGAACTACGAGCAGTACTTC

j_call: TRBJ2-1
v_call: TRBV19
clone_size: .
d_call: TRBD1
cdr3_aa: CASQRQGVYNEQFF
cdr3_nt: TGTGCCAGTCAACGACAGGGGGTATACAATGAGCAGTTCTTC

j_call: TRBJ2-7
v_call: TRBV18
clone_size: .
d_call: .
cdr3_aa: CASSPIPLAGASYEQYF
cdr3_nt: TGTGCCAGCTCACCAATCCCTCTGGCAGGGGCCTCCTACGAGCAGTACTTC

j_call: TRBJ2-1
v_call: TRBV24-1
clone_size: .
d_call: TRBD2
cdr3_aa: CATSDLASGSMNEQFF
cdr3_nt: TGTGCCACCAGTGATTTGGCTAGCGGGAGTATGAATGAGCAGTTCTTC

j_call: TRBJ2-7
v_call: TRBV7-8
clone_size: .
d_call: .
cdr3_aa: CASSTTSTPYEQYF
cdr3_nt: TGTGCCAGCAGTACTACAAGCACCCCTTACGAGCAGTACTTC

j_call: TRBJ1-2
v_call: TRBV5-1
clone_size: .
d_call: TRBD1
cdr3_aa: CASSHSQTGDGYTF
cdr3_nt: TGCGCCAGCAGCCATTCGCAGACAGGGGATGGCTACACCTTC

j_call: TRBJ2-5
v_call: TRBV20-1
clone_size: .
d_call: .
cdr3_aa: CSAPGEETQYF
cdr3_nt: TGCAGTGCCCCAGGGGAAGAGACCCAGTACTTC

j_call: TRBJ2-7
v_call: TRBV2
clone_size: few
d_call: TRBD1
cdr3_aa: CASRETGGREQYF
cdr3_nt: TGTGCCAGCCGGGAGACAGGGGGGAGAGAGCAGTACTTC

j_call: TRBJ2-5
v_call: TRBV11-3
clone_size: .
d_call: .
cdr3_aa: CASSLGSGTGETQYF
cdr3_nt: TGTGCCAGCAGCCTCGGTAGCGGGACAGGGGAGACCCAGTACTTC

j_call: TRBJ1-1
v_call: TRBV30
clone_size: .
d_call: TRBD1
cdr3_aa: CAWSVGDRVNTEAFF
cdr3_nt: TGTGCCTGGAGTGTAGGAGACAGGGTCAACACTGAAGCTTTCTTT

j_call: TRBJ1-1
v_call: TRBV7-3
clone_size: .
d_call: .
cdr3_aa: CASKGGPNTEAFF
cdr3_nt: TGTGCCAGCAAAGGGGGACCGAACACTGAAGCTTTCTTT

j_call: TRBJ2-5
v_call: TRBV7-9
clone_size: few
d_call: .
cdr3_aa: CASIRAGPQETQYF
cdr3_nt: TGTGCCAGCATCCGGGCGGGACCCCAAGAGACCCAGTACTTC

j_call: TRBJ2-1
v_call: TRBV9
clone_size: .
d_call: TRBD2
cdr3_aa: CASSVTSGSSYNEQFF
cdr3_nt: TGTGCCAGCAGCGTAACTAGCGGGAGCTCCTACAATGAGCAGTTCTTC

j_call: TRBJ2-2
v_call: TRBV4-1
clone_size: few
d_call: .
cdr3_aa: CASSQEWAGAGELFF
cdr3_nt: TGCGCCAGCAGCCAAGAGTGGGCAGGGGCCGGGGAGCTGTTTTTT

j_call: TRBJ1-4
v_call: TRBV27
clone_size: .
d_call: .
cdr3_aa: CASSLSGSNEKLFF
cdr3_nt: TGTGCCAGCAGTCTCTCGGGGTCTAATGAAAAACTGTTTTTT

j_call: TRBJ1-5
v_call: TRBV19
clone_size: .
d_call: TRBD1
cdr3_aa: CASGQGYNQPQHF
cdr3_nt: TGTGCCAGTGGACAGGGGTACAATCAGCCCCAGCATTTT